The rows below give T cell receptor beta chains drawn from one sample of a study of blood T cell repertoires in COVID-19. The repertoire was sequenced with immunoSEQ multiplex PCR; TCRdb's copy has only in-frame clones and lacks some. The profile covers 190,000 or so clones, with around 89% appearing a single time and roughly 8.8% taken by the ten largest. Sequencing was done on a sample of PBMCs or T cells enriched from blood (not recorded which). These receptors came from a woman aged 18-29 years who had recovered from COVID-19. CDR3s include the opening cysteine and the closing phenylalanine or tryptophan. D genes are given only for firm matches. Some rows mark clone size as missing; the rest say once, few, many or name a class of expanded clone.

V gene	J gene	CDR3 length	clone size	D gene	CDR3 protein	CDR3 DNA
TRBV2	TRBJ1-5	14	once	TRBD1	CASSEDRGDQPQHF	TGTGCCAGCAGCGAGGACAGGGGCGATCAGCCCCAGCATTTT
TRBV2	TRBJ1-2	15	.	TRBD1	CASSEGRGQFYGYTF	TGTGCCAGCAGTGAGGGAAGGGGGCAATTCTATGGCTACACCTTC
TRBV7-9	TRBJ1-1	14	.	.	CASSLTGAGTEAFF	TGTGCCAGCAGCTTAACAGGAGCGGGCACTGAAGCTTTCTTT
TRBV6-6	TRBJ2-7	16	.	TRBD1	CASSYSRQGSSYEQYF	TGTGCCAGCAGTTACTCCAGACAGGGAAGCTCCTACGAGCAGTACTTC
TRBV24-1	TRBJ2-6	17	.	.	CATSPGGIAAGANVLTF	TGTGCCACCAGCCCTGGGGGGATAGCAGCTGGGGCCAACGTCCTGACTTTC
TRBV7-9	TRBJ1-2	13	.	TRBD1	CASNSDRERGYTF	TGTGCCAGCAACTCCGACAGGGAACGGGGCTACACCTTC
TRBV27	TRBJ1-5	14	once	TRBD1	CASRRQGNNQPQHF	TGTGCCAGCAGGCGACAGGGGAACAATCAGCCCCAGCATTTT
TRBV19	TRBJ2-2	16	.	TRBD2	CASSIGAGGNTGELFF	TGTGCCAGTAGTATCGGAGCGGGGGGAAACACCGGGGAGCTGTTTTTT
TRBV7-2	TRBJ2-3	16	.	.	CASSPRGSLSADTQYF	TGTGCCAGCAGCCCCCGGGGGTCCTTATCCGCAGATACGCAGTATTTT
TRBV7-2	TRBJ1-2	12	.	.	CASSFSNYGYTF	TGTGCCAGCAGCTTCAGTAACTATGGCTACACCTTC
TRBV9	TRBJ1-4	16	.	.	CASSRGQAATNEKLFF	TGTGCCAGCAGCCGTGGGCAAGCCGCAACTAATGAAAAACTGTTTTTT
TRBV28	TRBJ1-1	15	.	TRBD1	CASSPRTGGTGEAFF	TGTGCCAGCAGTCCTCGGACAGGGGGAACGGGTGAAGCTTTCTTT
TRBV9	TRBJ2-5	14	.	TRBD2	CASSPRGGQETQYF	TGTGCCAGCAGCCCTCGGGGGGGACAAGAGACCCAGTACTTC
TRBV4-1	TRBJ2-3	14	.	TRBD1	CASSPDGQGDTQYF	TGCGCCAGCAGCCCTGATGGACAGGGCGATACGCAGTATTTT
TRBV9	TRBJ1-4	15	.	.	CASSPSRGTNEKLFF	TGTGCCAGCAGCCCCTCCCGCGGGACTAATGAAAAACTGTTTTTT
TRBV5-6	TRBJ2-5	13	.	.	CASSLSRVVTQYF	TGTGCCAGCAGCTTATCCAGGGTTGTGACCCAGTACTTC
TRBV5-6	TRBJ1-4	15	.	.	CASSLNAASDEKLFF	TGTGCCAGCAGCTTGAACGCCGCTAGCGATGAAAAACTGTTTTTT
TRBV28	TRBJ2-7	15	.	.	CASSSTDTRSYEQYF	TGTGCCAGCAGTTCCACTGACACCCGCTCCTACGAGCAGTACTTC
TRBV10-3	TRBJ1-2	18	.	TRBD1	CAISESSGGTANNYGYTF	TGTGCCATCAGTGAGTCGAGTGGAGGGACAGCGAATAACTATGGCTACACCTTC
TRBV7-9	TRBJ2-5	14	.	.	CASSLLGSGETQYF	TGTGCCAGCAGCTTACTCGGGTCGGGGGAGACCCAGTACTTC
TRBV2	TRBJ1-4	17	.	.	CASSEAPAGATNEKLFF	TGTGCCAGCAGTGAAGCGCCGGCAGGGGCAACTAATGAAAAACTGTTTTTT
TRBV5-1	TRBJ2-5	16	.	.	CASSHGAGTSQETQYF	TGCGCCAGCAGCCATGGGGCGGGGACCTCACAAGAGACCCAGTACTTC
TRBV3-1/TRBV3-2	TRBJ1-2	16	.	.	CASSQDTRVRLYGYTF	TGTGCCAGCAGCCAAGATACGAGGGTACGTCTGTATGGCTACACCTTC
TRBV24-1	TRBJ1-5	13	.	TRBD1	CATRGTADQPQHF	TGTGCCACCAGAGGGACAGCCGATCAGCCCCAGCATTTT
TRBV27	TRBJ2-7	14	.	TRBD1	CASSNTGESSEQYF	TGTGCCAGCAGTAATACAGGGGAGTCAAGCGAGCAGTACTTC
TRBV29-1	TRBJ1-2	13	.	.	CSVGPVSPYGYTF	TGCAGCGTTGGGCCTGTTAGCCCCTATGGCTACACCTTC
TRBV9	TRBJ2-5	16	.	.	CASSVYGGTFQETQYF	TGTGCCAGCAGCGTATACGGCGGCACTTTCCAAGAGACCCAGTACTTC
TRBV7-2	TRBJ2-7	16	.	.	CASTVGSSLASAEQYF	TGTGCCAGCACCGTGGGGAGCTCACTCGCCTCTGCAGAGCAGTACTTC
TRBV5-3	TRBJ1-5	18	.	.	CARSLFPQQSHSNQPQHF	TGTGCCAGAAGCTTATTTCCACAACAGTCCCATAGCAATCAGCCCCAGCATTTT
TRBV7-9	TRBJ1-3	14	once	.	CASSQARAGNTIYF	TGTGCCAGCAGCCAAGCAAGAGCGGGAAACACCATATATTTT
TRBV7-2	TRBJ2-3	16	.	.	CASSSSPGAGTDTQYF	TGTGCCAGCAGCTCCTCGCCGGGAGCAGGGACAGATACGCAGTATTTT
TRBV28	TRBJ1-2	12	.	TRBD1	CASSRDRGGYTF	TGTGCCAGCAGTCGCGACAGGGGTGGCTACACCTTC
TRBV5-4	TRBJ1-5	15	.	.	CASSFLTGWNQPQHF	TGTGCCAGCAGCTTTCTAACAGGGTGGAACCAGCCCCAGCATTTT
TRBV30	TRBJ2-3	13	.	TRBD1	CAWSWGQGGTQYF	TGTGCCTGGAGTTGGGGACAGGGAGGTACGCAGTATTTT
TRBV5-4	TRBJ1-1	14	once	TRBD1	CASTLTGKDTEAFF	TGTGCCAGCACTTTGACAGGGAAAGACACTGAAGCTTTCTTT